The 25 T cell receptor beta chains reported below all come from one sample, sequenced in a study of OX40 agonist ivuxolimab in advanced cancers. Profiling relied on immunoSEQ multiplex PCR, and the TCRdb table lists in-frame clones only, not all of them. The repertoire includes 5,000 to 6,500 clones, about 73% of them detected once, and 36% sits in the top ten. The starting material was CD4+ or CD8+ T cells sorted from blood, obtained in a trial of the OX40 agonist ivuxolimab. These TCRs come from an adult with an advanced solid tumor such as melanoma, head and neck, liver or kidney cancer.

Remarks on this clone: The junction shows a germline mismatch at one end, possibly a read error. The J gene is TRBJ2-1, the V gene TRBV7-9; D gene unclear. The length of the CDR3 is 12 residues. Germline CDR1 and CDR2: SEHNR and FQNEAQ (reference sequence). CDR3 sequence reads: CVSSPQYNEQFF. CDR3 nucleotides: TGTGTCAGCAGCCCTCAATACAATGAGCAGTTCTTC.

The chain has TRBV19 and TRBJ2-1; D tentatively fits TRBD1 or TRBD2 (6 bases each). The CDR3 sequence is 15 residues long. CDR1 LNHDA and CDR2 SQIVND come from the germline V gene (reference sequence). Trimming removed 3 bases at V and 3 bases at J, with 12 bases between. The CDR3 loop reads CASSMGGVGYNEQFF. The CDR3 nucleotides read TGTGCCAGTAGTATGGGGGGCGTGGGCTACAATGAGCAGTTCTTC.

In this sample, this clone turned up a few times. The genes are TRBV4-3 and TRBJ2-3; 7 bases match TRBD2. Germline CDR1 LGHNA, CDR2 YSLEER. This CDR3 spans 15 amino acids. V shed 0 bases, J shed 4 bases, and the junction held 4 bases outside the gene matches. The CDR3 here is CASSQDRGGADTQYF. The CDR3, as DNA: TGCGCCAGCAGCCAAGATCGTGGGGGGGCAGATACGCAGTATTTT.

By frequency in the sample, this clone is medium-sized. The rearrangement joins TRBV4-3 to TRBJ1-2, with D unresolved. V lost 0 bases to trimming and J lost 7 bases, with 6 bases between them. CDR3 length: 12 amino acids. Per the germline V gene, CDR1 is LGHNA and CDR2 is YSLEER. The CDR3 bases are TGCGCCAGCAGCCAAGATCTCGTTGGCTACACCTTC. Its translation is CASSQDLVGYTF.

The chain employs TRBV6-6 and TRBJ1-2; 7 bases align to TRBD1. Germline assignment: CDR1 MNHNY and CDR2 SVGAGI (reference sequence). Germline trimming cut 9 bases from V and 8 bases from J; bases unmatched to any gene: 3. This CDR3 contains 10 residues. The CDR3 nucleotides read TGTGCCAGTACAGGGGTCGGCTACACCTTC. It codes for CASTGVGYTF.

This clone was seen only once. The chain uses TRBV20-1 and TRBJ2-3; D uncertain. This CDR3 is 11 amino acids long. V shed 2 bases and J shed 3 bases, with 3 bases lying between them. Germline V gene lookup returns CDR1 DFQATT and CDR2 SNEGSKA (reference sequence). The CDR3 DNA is TGCAGTGCTAGACATACAGATACGCAGTATTTT. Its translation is CSARHTDTQYF.

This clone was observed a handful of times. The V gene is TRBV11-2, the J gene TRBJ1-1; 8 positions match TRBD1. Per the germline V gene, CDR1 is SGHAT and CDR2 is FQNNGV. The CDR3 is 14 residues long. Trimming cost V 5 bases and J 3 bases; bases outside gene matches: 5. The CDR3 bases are TGTGCCAGCAGCGTTACAGGGGGTTACACTGAAGCTTTCTTT. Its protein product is CASSVTGGYTEAFF.

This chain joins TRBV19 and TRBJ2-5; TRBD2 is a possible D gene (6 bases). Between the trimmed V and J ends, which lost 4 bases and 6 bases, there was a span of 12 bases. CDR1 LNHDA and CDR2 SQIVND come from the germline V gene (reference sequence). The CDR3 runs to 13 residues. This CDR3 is CASSSSGVQTQYF. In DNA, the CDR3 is TGTGCCAGTAGTAGTTCGGGGGTGCAGACCCAGTACTTC. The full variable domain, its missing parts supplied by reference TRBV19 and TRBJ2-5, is DGGITQSPKYLFRKEGQNVTLSCEQNLNHDAMYWYRQDPGQGLRLIYYSQIVNDFQKGDIAEGYSVSREKKESFPLTVTSAQKNPTAFYLCASSSSGVQTQYFGPGTRLLVL.

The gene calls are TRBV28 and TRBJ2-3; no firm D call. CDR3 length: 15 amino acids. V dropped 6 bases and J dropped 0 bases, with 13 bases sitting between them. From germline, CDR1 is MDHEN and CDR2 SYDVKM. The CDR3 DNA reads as TGTGCCAGCAGGCGCAGGTCTACTAGCACAGATACGCAGTATTTT. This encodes CASRRRSTSTDTQYF.

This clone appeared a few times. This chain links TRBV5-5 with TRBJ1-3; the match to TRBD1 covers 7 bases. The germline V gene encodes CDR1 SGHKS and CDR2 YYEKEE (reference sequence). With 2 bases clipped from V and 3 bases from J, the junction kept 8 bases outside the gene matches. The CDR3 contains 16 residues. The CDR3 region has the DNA TGTGCCAGCAGCTTAGCTGACAGGGTTTGTGGAAACACCATATATTTT. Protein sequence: CASSLADRVCGNTIYF.

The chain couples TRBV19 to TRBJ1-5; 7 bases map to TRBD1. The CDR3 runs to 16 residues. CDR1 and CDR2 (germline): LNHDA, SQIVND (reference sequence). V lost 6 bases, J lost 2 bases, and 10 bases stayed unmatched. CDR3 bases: TGTGCCAGTAGCCCCAAAAGGCAGGGGGGCAATCAGCCCCAGCATTTT. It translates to CASSPKRQGGNQPQHF.

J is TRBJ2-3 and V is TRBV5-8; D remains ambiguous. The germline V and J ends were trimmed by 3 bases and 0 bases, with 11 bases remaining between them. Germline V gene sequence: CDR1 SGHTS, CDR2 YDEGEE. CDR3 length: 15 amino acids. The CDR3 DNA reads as TGTGCCAGCAGCTCTGACACCTCTAGCACAGATACGCAGTATTTT. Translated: CASSSDTSSTDTQYF.

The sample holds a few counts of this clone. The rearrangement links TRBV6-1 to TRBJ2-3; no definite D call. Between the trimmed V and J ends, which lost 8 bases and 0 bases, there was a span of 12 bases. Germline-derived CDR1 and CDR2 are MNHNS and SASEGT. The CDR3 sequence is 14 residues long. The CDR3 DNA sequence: TGTGCCAGCGTCCCTCCTGCTAGCACAGATACGCAGTATTTT. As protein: CASVPPASTDTQYF.

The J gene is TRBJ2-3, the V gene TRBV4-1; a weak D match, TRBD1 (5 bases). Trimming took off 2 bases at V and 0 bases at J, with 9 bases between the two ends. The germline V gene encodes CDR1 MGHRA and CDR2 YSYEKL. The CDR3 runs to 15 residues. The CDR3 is CASSQTTASTDTQYF. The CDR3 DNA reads TGCGCCAGCAGCCAAACGACAGCTAGCACAGATACGCAGTATTTT.

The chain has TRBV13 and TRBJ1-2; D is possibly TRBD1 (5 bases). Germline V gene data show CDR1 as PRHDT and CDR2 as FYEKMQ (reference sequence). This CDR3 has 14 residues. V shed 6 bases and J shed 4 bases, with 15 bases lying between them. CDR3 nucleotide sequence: TGTGCCAGCAGTGACCGGGACGCCCGCTATGGCTACACCTTC. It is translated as CASSDRDARYGYTF.

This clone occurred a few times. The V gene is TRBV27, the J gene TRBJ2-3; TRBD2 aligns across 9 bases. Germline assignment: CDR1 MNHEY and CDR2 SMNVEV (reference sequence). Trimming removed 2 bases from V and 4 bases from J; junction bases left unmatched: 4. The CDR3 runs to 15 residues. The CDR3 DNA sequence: TGTGCCAGCAGTTTAGCGGGAGGGGTGCCAGATACGCAGTATTTT. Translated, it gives CASSLAGGVPDTQYF.

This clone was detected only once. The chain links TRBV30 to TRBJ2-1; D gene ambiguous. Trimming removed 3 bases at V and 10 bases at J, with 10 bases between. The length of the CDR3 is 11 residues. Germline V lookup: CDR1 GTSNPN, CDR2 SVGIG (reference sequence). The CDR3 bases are TGTGCCTGGAGCGCCGTCGGCGAGCAGTTCTTC. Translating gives CAWSAVGEQFF.

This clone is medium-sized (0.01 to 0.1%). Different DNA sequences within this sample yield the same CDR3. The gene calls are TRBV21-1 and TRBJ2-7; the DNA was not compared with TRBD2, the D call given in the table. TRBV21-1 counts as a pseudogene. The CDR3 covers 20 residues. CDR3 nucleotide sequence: TGTGCCAGCAGCAACGGGGAGGCTAGCGGGATTAGAAAGCGCTCCTACGAGCAGTACTTC. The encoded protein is CASSNGEASGIRKRSYEQYF.

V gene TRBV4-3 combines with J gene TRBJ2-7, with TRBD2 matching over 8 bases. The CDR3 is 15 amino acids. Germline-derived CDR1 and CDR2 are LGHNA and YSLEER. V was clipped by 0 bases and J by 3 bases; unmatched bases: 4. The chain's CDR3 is CASSQESSGYYEQYF. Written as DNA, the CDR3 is TGCGCCAGCAGCCAAGAGTCTAGCGGGTACTACGAGCAGTACTTC.

The CDR3 sequence: CASSSMTGGYTTEAFF. The CDR3 DNA reads TGTGCCAGCAGTTCCATGACAGGGGGGTATACCACTGAAGCTTTCTTT. The V gene is TRBV6-5, the J gene TRBJ1-1, with 9 bases identical to TRBD1. J gave up 4 bases and V 4 bases, and 10 bases lay outside the gene matches. The CDR3 length is 16 residues. Per the germline V gene, CDR1 is MNHEY and CDR2 is SVGAGI.

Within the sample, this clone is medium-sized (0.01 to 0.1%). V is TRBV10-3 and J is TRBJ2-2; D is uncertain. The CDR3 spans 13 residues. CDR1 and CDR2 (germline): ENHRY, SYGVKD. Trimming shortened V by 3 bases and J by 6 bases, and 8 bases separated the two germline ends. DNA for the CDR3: TGTGCCATCAGTGAAAAGGTCCCCGGGGAGCTGTTTTTT. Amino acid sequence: CAISEKVPGELFF.

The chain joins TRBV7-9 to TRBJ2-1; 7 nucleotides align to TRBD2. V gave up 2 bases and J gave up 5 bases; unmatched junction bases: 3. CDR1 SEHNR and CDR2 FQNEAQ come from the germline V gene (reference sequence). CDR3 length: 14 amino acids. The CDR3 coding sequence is TGTGCCAGCAGCTTAAGCGGGATCGACAATGAGCAGTTCTTC. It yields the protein CASSLSGIDNEQFF.

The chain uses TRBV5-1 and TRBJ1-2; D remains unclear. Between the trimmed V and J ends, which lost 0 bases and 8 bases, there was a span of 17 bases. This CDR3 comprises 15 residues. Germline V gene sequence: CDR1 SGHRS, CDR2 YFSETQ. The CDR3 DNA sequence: TGCGCCAGCAGCTTGGACGGATGGGAGTTCGAGGGCTACACCTTC. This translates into CASSLDGWEFEGYTF. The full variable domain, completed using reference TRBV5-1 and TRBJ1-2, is KAGVTQTPRYLIKTRGQQVTLSCSPISGHRSVSWYQQTPGQGLQFLFEYFSETQRNKGNFPGRFSGRQFSNSRSEMNVSTLELGDSALYLCASSLDGWEFEGYTFGSGTRLTVV.

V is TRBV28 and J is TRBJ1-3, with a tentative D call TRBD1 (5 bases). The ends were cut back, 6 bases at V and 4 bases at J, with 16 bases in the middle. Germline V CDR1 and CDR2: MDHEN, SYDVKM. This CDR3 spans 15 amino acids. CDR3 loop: CASRAWGPGGNTIYF. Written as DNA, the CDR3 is TGTGCCAGCAGGGCGTGGGGCCCCGGAGGAAACACCATATATTTT.

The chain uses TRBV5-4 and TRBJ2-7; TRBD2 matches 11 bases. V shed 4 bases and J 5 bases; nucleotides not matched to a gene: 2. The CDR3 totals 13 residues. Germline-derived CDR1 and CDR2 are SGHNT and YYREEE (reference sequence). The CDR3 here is CASSPGLADEQYF. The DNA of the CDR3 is TGTGCCAGCAGCCCGGGACTAGCGGACGAGCAGTACTTC.